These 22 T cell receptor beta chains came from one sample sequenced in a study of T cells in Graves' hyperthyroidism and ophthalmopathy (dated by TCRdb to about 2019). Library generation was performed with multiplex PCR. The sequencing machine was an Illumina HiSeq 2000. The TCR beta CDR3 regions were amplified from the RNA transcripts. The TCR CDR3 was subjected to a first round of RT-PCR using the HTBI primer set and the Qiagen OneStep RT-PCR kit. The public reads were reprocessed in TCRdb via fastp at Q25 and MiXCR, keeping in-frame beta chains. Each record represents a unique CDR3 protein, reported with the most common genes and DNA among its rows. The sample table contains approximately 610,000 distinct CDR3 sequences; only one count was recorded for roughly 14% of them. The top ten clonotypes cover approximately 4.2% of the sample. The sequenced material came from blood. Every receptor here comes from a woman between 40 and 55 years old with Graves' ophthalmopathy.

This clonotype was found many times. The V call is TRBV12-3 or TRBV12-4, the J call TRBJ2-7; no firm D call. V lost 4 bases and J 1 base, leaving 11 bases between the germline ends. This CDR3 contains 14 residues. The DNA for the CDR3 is TGTGCCAGCAGTTCGCTTGCTGGGTCCTACGAGCAGTACTTC. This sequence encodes CASSSLAGSYEQYF.

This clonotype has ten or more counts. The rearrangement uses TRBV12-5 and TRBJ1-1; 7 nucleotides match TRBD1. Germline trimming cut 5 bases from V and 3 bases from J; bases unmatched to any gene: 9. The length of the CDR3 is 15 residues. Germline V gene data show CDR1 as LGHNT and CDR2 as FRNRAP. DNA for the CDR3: TGTGCTAGTGGTACCCTGACAGGGATGGACACTGAAGCTTTCTTT. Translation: CASGTLTGMDTEAFF.

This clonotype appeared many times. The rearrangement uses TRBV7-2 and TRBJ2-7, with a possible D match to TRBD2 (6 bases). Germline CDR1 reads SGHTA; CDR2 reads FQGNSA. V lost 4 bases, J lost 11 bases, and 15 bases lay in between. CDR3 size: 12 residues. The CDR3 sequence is CASSSPGTREYF. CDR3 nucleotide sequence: TGTGCCAGCAGCTCTCCCGGGACTCGGGAGTACTTC. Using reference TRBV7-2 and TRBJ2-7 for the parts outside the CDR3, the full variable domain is GAGVSQSPSNKVTEKGKDVELRCDPISGHTALYWYRQSLGQGLEFLIYFQGNSAPDKSGLPSDRFSAERTGGSVSTLTIQRTQQEDSAVYLCASSSPGTREYFGPGTRLTVT.

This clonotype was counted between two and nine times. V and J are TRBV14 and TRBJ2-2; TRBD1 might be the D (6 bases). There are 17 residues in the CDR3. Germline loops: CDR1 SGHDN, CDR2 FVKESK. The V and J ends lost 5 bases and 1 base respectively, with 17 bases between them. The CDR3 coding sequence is TGTGCCAGCAGCGAGGGTCGAGGGGGTCTGAACACCGGGGAGCTGTTTTTT. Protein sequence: CASSEGRGGLNTGELFF.

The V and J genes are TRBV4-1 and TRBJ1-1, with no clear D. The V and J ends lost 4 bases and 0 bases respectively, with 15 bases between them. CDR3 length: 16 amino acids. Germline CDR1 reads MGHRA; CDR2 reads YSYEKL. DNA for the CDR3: TGCGCCAGCAGCCGACTGGGCGGGTCTCTGAACACTGAAGCTTTCTTT. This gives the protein CASSRLGGSLNTEAFF.

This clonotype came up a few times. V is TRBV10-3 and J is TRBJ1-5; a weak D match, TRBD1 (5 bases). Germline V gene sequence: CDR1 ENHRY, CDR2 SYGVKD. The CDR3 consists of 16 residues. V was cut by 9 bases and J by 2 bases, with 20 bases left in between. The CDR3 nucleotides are TGTGCCATGGCCATTTTTACAGGTGCGGGCAATCAGCCCCAGCATTTT. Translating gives CAMAIFTGAGNQPQHF.

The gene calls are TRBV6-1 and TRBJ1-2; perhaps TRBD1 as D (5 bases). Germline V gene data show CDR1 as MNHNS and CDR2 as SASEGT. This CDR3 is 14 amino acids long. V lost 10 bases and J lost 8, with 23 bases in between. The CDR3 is CATSPRGEKGGYTF. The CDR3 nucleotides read TGTGCCACCTCTCCACGGGGGGAGAAGGGAGGCTACACCTTC.

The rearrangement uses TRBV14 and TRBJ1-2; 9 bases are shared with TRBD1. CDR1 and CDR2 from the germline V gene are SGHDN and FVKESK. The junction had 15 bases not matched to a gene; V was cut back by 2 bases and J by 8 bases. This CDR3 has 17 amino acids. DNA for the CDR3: TGTGCCAGCAGCCAATCCCGGGACAGGGTTTTATCAAGGGGCTACACCTTC. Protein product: CASSQSRDRVLSRGYTF.

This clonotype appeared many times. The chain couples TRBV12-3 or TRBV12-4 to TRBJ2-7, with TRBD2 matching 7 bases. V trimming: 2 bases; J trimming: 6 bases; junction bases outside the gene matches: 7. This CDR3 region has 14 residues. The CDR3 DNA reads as TGTGCCAGCAGTTTATCCAGCGGGAAGGCCGAGCAGTACTTC. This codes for CASSLSSGKAEQYF.

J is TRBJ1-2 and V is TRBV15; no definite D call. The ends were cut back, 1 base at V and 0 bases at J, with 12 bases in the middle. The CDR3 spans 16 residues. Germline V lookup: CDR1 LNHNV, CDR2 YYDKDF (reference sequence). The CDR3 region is CATSRAKGLTNYGYTF. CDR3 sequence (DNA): TGTGCCACCAGCAGAGCCAAGGGTTTGACTAACTATGGCTACACCTTC.

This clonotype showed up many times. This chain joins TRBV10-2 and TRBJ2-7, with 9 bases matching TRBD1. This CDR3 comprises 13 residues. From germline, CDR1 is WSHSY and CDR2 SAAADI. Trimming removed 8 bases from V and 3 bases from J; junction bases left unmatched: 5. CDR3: CASGQGSGYEQYF. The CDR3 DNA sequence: TGCGCCAGCGGACAGGGGTCGGGCTACGAGCAGTACTTC.

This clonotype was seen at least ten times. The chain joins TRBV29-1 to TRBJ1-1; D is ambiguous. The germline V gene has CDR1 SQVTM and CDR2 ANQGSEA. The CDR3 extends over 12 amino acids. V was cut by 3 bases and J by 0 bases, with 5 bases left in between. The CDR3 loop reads CSVENMNTEAFF. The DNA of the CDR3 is TGCAGCGTTGAGAACATGAACACTGAAGCTTTCTTT.

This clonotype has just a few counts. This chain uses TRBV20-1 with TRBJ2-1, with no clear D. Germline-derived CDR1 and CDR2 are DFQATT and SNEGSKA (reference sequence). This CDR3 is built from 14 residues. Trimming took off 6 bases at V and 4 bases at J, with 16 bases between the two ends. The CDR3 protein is CSAGGVPSYNEQFF. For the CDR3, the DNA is TGCAGTGCGGGTGGGGTCCCCTCTTACAATGAGCAGTTCTTC.

The DNA for the CDR3 is TGTGCCAGCAGTGGGGACAGGGGTGGCTACACCGGGGAGCTGTTTTTT. Translated: CASSGDRGGYTGELFF. The gene calls are TRBV2 and TRBJ2-2, with 10 bases that match TRBD1. J lost 3 bases, V lost 4 bases, and 5 bases had no gene match. CDR1 and CDR2 (germline): SNHLY, FYNNEI. The CDR3 contains 16 residues.

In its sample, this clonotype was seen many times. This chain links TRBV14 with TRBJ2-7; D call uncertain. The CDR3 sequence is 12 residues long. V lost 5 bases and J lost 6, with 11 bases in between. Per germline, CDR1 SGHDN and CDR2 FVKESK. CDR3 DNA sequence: TGTGCCAGCAGCTGGAATTCCCTCGAGCAGTACTTC. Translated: CASSWNSLEQYF.

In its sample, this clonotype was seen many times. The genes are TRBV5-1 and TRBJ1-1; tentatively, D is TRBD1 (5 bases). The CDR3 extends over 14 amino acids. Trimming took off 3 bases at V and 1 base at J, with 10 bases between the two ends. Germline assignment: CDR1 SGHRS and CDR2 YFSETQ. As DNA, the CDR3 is TGCGCCAGCAGCTCGGGACGTAAGAACACTGAAGCTTTCTTT. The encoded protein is CASSSGRKNTEAFF. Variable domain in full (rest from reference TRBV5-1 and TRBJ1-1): KAGVTQTPRYLIKTRGQQVTLSCSPISGHRSVSWYQQTPGQGLQFLFEYFSETQRNKGNFPGRFSGRQFSNSRSEMNVSTLELGDSALYLCASSSGRKNTEAFFGQGTRLTVV.

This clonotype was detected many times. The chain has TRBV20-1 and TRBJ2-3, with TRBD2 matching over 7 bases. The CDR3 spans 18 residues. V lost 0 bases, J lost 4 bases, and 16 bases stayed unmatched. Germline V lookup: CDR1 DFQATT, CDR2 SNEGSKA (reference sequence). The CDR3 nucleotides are TGCAGTGCTAGAGATGTCAAAGGCGAAACTAGCGACCCAGATACGCAGTATTTT. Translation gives CSARDVKGETSDPDTQYF.

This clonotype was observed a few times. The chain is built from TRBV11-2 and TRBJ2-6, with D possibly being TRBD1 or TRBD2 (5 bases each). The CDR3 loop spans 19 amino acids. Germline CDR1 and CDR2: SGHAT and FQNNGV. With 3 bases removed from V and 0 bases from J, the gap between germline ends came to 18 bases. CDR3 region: CASSFFGAGASSGANVLTF. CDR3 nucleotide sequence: TGTGCCAGCAGCTTCTTCGGGGCAGGAGCCTCCTCTGGGGCCAACGTCCTGACTTTC.

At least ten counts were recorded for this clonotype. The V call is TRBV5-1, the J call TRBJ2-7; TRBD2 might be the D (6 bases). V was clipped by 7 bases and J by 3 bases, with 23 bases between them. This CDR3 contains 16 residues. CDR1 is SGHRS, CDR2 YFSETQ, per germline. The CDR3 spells CASRAVRPGLGYEQYF. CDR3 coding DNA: TGCGCCAGCCGCGCCGTTAGACCGGGACTGGGCTACGAGCAGTACTTC.

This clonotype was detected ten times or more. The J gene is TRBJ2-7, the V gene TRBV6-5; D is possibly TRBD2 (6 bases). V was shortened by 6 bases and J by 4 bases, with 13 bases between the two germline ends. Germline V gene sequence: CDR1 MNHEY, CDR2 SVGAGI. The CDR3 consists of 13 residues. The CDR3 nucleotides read TGTGCCAGCAGGGCTAGCGATGGGTACGAGCAGTACTTC. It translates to CASRASDGYEQYF.

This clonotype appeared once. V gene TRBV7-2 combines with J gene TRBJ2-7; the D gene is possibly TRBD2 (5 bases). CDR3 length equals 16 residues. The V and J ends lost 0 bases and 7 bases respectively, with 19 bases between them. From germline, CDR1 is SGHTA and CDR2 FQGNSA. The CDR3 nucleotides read TGTGCCAGCAGCTTAGCCCCCAGCGGCCGAGCGGCGGAGCAGTACTTC. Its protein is CASSLAPSGRAAEQYF.

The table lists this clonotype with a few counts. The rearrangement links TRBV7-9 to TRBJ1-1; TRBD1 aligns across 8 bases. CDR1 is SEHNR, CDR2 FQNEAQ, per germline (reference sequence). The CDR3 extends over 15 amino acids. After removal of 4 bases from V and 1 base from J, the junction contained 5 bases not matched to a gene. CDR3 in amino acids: CASSSRTGKNTEAFF. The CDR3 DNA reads TGTGCCAGCAGCTCCAGGACAGGGAAGAACACTGAAGCTTTCTTT.